This TCR beta chain was profiled in a study of PD-1 blockade in mismatch repair-deficient tumors. Study-level information: All were previously treated, progressing patients with eleven to twelve mismatch repair-deficient cancer types.

Here immunoSEQ multiplex PCR was the method, and the copy in TCRdb shows in-frame clones only, minus some. The sample gives some 70,000 clones, about 78% of which show up once; roughly 6% is in the top ten. Every patient had mismatch repair deficiency by PCR or immunohistochemistry. The TCR-sequenced patients were three responders to pembrolizumab. The germline gives CDR1 SEHNR, CDR2 FQNEAQ (reference sequence). The CDR3 sequence is 15 residues long. V shed 5 bases and J shed 3 bases, with 17 bases lying between them. This receptor was obtained from an adult with mismatch repair-deficient cancer. The sequenced sample was peripheral blood, obtained 2 weeks after starting pembrolizumab. This sequence joins TRBV7-9 and TRBJ2-7; D remains unclear. DNA of the CDR3: TGTGCCAGCAGCCCAAAGGTCCGGATTGGCTACGAGCAGTACTTC. Amino acid sequence: CASSPKVRIGYEQYF.